A single T cell receptor (beta chain) is shown here with its context. Its target is unknown. The record originates from a study of shared clonotypes between healthy human individuals. In the original processing: Because ImmunoSEQ provided only junction sequences with no quality scores, the filtering differed. This table comes from immunoSEQ multiplex PCR, and its TCRdb copy is limited to in-frame clones, with some not included. That table is the source of V, J and clone size, and D and trimming were worked out from the DNA. The table has just over 2,000,000 clones, about 95% seen once. Study-wide findings and caveats: Among a handful of donors, roughly 5% of naive CD4 clonotypes were found in common. It was the non-shared clonotypes that had lower generation probabilities than clonotypes shared by all four donors.

The CDR3 length is 15 residues. Naive CD8 cells lacked CD45RO and underwent positive selection for CCR7, leaving out terminally differentiated effector memory CD45RA+ cells. The origin of this receptor is a man aged 18 to 29 in good health. The rearrangement joins TRBV21-1 to TRBJ1-6; whether TRBD1, the table's D call, matches the DNA was not checked. TRBV21-1 is tagged as a pseudogene. The sequenced sample consisted of naive CD8+ T cells sorted from blood. The CDR3, as DNA: TGTGCCAGCGAGTTACAGGGCTCCTATAATTCACCCCTCCACTTT. This gives the protein CASELQGSYNSPLHF.